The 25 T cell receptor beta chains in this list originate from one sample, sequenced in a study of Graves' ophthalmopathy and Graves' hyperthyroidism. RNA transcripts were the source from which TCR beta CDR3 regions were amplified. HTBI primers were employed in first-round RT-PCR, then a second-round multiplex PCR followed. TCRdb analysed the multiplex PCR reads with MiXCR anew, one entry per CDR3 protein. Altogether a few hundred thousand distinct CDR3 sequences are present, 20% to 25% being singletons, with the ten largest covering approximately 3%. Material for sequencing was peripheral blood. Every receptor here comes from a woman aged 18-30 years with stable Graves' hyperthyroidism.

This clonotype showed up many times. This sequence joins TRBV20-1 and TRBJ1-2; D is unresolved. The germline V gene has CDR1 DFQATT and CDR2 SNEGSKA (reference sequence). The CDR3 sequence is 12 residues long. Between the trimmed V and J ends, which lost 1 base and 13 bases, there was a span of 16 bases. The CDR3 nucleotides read TGCAGTGCTAGAGGAAATGGGTCTGAAGGCACCTTC. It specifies CSARGNGSEGTF.

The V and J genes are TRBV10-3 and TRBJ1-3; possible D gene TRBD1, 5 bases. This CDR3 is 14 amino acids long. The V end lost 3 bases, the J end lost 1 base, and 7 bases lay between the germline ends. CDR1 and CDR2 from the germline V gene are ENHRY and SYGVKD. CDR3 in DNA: TGTGCCATCAGTGAAAGGGGATCTGGAAACACCATATATTTT. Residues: CAISERGSGNTIYF.

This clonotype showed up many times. The CDR3 nucleotides are TGTGCCATCCAAAGTACTCCGAACACCGGGGAGCTGTTTTTT. It is translated as CAIQSTPNTGELFF. This sequence joins TRBV10-3 and TRBJ2-2, with D uncertain. CDR3 size: 14 residues. Germline-derived CDR1 and CDR2 are ENHRY and SYGVKD. V lost 8 bases to trimming and J lost 0 bases, with 10 bases between them.

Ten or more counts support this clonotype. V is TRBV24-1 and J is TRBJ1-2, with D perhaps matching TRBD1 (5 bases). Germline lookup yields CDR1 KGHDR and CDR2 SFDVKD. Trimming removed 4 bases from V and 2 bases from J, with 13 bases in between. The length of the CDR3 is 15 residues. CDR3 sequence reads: CATSDPRTSNYGYTF. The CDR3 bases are TGTGCCACCAGTGACCCCCGGACAAGCAACTATGGCTACACCTTC.

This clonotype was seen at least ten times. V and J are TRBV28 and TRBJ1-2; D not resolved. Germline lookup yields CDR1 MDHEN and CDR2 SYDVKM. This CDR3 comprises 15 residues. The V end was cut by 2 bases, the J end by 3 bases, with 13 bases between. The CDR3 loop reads CASSLGLWQDYGYTF. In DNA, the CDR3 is TGTGCCAGCAGTTTAGGGTTGTGGCAGGACTATGGCTACACCTTC.

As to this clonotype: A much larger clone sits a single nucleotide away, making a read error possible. CDR3 bases: TGTGCCAACAGCTGGAGTGACTCCGACGAGCAGTACTTC. As protein: CANSWSDSDEQYF. The V and J genes are TRBV11-3 and TRBJ2-7; no reliable D call. CDR1 and CDR2 from the germline V gene are SGHNT and YENEEA. CDR3 length equals 13 residues.

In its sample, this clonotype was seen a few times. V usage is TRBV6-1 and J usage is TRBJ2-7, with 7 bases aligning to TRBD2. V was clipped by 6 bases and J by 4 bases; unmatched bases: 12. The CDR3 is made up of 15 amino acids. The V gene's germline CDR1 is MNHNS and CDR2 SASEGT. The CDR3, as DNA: TGTGCCAGCAGGAGGACTAGGGCTAGAGAATACGAGCAGTACTTC. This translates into CASRRTRAREYEQYF.

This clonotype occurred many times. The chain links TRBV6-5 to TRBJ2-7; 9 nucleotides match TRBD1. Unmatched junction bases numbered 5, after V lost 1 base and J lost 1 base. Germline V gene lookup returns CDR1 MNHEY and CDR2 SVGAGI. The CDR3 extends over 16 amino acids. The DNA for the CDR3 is TGTGCCAGCAGTTACTGGGACAGGGCCGGATCCTACGAGCAGTACTTC. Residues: CASSYWDRAGSYEQYF.

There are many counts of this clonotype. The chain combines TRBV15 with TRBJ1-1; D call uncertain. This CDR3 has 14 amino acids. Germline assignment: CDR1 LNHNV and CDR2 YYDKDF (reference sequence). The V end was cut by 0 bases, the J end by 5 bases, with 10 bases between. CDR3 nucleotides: TGTGCCACCAGCAGAGATTTTTTACAGACTGAAGCTTTCTTT. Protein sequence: CATSRDFLQTEAFF.

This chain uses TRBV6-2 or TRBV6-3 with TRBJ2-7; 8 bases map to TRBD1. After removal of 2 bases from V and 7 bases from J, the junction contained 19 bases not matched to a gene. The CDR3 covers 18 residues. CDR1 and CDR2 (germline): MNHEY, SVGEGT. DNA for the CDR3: TGTGCCAGCAGTTACGGACAGGGCGTTCTATCCCCCTTGTTGGAGCAGTACTTC. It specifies CASSYGQGVLSPLLEQYF.

The CDR3 DNA reads TGTGCCAGCAGTTTACTAGCGGGAGAAAATGAGCAGTTCTTC. Its protein product is CASSLLAGENEQFF. This rearrangement joins TRBV12-3 or TRBV12-4 to TRBJ2-1; TRBD2 matches at 10 bases. Trimming cost V 2 bases and J 7 bases; bases outside gene matches: 2. The CDR3 extends over 14 amino acids.

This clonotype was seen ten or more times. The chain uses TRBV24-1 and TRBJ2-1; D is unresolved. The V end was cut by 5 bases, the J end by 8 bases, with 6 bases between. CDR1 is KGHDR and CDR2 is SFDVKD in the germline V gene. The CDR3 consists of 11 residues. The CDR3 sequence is CATSAGDEQFF. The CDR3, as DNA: TGTGCCACCAGTGCTGGCGATGAGCAGTTCTTC.

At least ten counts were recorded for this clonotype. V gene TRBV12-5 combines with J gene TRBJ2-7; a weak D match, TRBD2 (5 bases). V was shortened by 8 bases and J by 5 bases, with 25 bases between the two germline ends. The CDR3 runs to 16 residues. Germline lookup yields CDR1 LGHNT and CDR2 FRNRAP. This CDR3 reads CASPTLHPLPGDEQYF. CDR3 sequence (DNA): TGTGCTAGTCCCACATTACATCCCCTGCCCGGGGACGAGCAGTACTTC.

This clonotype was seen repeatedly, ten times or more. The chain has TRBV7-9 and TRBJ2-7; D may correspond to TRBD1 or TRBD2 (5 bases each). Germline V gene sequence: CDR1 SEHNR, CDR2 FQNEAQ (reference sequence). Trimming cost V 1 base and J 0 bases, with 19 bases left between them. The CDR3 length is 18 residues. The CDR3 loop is CASSLGGVGWDPSYEQYF. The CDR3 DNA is TGTGCCAGCAGCTTAGGGGGTGTGGGGTGGGACCCCTCCTACGAGCAGTACTTC.

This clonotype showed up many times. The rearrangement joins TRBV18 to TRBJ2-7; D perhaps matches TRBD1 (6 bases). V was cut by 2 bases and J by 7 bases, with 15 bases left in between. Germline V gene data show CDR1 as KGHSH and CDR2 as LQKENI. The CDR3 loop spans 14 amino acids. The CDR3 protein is CASSPGQTFWEQYF. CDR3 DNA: TGTGCCAGCTCACCAGGACAGACCTTCTGGGAGCAGTACTTC.

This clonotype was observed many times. CDR3 sequence reads: CASSSTLAGRTDTQYF. The CDR3 bases are TGTGCCAGCAGTTCGACTTTAGCGGGTCGCACAGATACGCAGTATTTT. V usage is TRBV12-3 or TRBV12-4 and J usage is TRBJ2-3, with TRBD2 identical over 7 bases. CDR3 length: 16 amino acids. Losses at the gene ends were 4 bases for V and 1 base for J; bases not matched to a gene: 8.

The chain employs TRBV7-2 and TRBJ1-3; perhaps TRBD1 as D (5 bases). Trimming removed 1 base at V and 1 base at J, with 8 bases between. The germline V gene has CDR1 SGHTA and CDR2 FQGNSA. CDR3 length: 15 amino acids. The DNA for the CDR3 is TGTGCCAGCAGCTTAGTGAGGGGATCTGGAAACACCATATATTTT. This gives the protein CASSLVRGSGNTIYF.

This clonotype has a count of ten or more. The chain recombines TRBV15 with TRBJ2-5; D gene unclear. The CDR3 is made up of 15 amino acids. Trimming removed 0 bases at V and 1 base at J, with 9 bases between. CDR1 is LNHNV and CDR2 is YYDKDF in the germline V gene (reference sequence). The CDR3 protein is CATSRDTQSQETQYF. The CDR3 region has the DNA TGTGCCACCAGCAGAGATACCCAATCCCAAGAGACCCAGTACTTC.

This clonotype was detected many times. CDR3 sequence (DNA): TGTGCCAGCAGGGTGGGACAGGGGCGCAATCAGCCCCAGCATTTT. The encoded protein is CASRVGQGRNQPQHF. The rearrangement links TRBV12-3 or TRBV12-4 to TRBJ1-5; 10 positions match TRBD1. V shed 6 bases, J shed 2 bases, and the junction held 4 bases outside the gene matches. The CDR3 runs 15 residues.

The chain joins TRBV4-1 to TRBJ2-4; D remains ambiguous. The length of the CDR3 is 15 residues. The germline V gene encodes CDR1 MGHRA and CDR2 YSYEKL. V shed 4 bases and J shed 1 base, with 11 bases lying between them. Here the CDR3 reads CASSPVPTAKNIQYF. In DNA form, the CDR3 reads TGCGCCAGCAGCCCGGTCCCTACGGCCAAAAACATTCAGTACTTC.

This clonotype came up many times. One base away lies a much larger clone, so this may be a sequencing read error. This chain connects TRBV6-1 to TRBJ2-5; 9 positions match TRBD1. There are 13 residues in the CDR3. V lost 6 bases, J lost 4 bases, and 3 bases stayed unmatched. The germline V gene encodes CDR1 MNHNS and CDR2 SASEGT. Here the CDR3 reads CASRGQGRETQYF. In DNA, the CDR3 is TGTGCCAGCAGGGGACAGGGAAGAGAGACCCAGTACTTC.

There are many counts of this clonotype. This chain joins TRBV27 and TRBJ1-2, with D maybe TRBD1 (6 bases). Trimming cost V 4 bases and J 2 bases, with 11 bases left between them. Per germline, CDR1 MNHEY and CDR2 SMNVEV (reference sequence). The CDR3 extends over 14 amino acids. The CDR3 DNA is TGTGCCAGCAGTTCCGGACAGCACAACTATGGCTACACCTTC. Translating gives CASSSGQHNYGYTF.

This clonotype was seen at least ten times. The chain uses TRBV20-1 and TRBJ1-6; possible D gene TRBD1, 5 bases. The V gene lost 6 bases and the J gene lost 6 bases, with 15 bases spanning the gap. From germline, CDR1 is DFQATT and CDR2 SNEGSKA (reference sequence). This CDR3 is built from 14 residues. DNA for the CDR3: TGCAGTGCCCCACCGCAGGGTCGTAATTCACCCCTCCACTTT. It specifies CSAPPQGRNSPLHF.

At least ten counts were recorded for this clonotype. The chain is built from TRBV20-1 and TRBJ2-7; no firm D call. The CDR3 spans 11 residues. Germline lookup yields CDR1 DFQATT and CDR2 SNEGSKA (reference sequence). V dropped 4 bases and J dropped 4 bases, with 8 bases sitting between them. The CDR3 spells CSAMSSYEQYF. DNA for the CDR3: TGCAGTGCTATGTCCTCGTACGAGCAGTACTTC.

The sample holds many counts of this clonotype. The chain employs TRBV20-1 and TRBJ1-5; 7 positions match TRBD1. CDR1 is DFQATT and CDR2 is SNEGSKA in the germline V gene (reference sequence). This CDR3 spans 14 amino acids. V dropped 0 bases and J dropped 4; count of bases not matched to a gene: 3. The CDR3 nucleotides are TGCAGTGCTAGAGATCCGGGACAGAATCAGCCCCAGCATTTT. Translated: CSARDPGQNQPQHF.